Each of the 22 T cell receptor beta chains below was sequenced from the same sample in a study of blood T cell repertoires in COVID-19. Measured with immunoSEQ multiplex PCR; TCRdb has only the in-frame clones, and not every one. The table shows hundreds of thousands of clones, with approximately 86% occurring only once. Specimen: peripheral blood. Every receptor here comes from a man younger than 35 with active or convalescent COVID-19.

The chain links TRBV7-9 to TRBJ1-4; TRBD1 aligns across 7 bases. The CDR3 is 14 residues long. V shed 3 bases, J shed 7 bases, and the junction held 5 bases outside the gene matches. Germline V gene lookup returns CDR1 SEHNR and CDR2 FQNEAQ (reference sequence). CDR3 in DNA: TGTGCCAGCAGCTTTTTTTCAGGGGGTGAAAAACTGTTTTTT. As protein: CASSFFSGGEKLFF. Full variable domain (rest looked up from reference TRBV7-9 and TRBJ1-4): DTGVSQNPRHKITKRGQNVTFRCDPISEHNRLYWYRQTLGQGPEFLTYFQNEAQLEKSRLLSDRFSAERPKGSFSTLEIQRTEQGDSAMYLCASSFFSGGEKLFFGSGTQLSVL.

V and J are TRBV7-9 and TRBJ1-1, with TRBD1 matching 8 bases. There are 15 residues in the CDR3. Germline assignment: CDR1 SEHNR and CDR2 FQNEAQ (reference sequence). J gave up 4 bases and V 4 bases, and 8 bases lay outside the gene matches. The CDR3 region is CASSSRDRLSTEAFF. In nucleotides, the CDR3 is TGTGCCAGCAGCTCCCGGGACAGGTTAAGCACTGAAGCTTTCTTT. Using reference TRBV7-9 and TRBJ1-1 for the parts outside the CDR3, the full variable domain is DTGVSQNPRHKITKRGQNVTFRCDPISEHNRLYWYRQTLGQGPEFLTYFQNEAQLEKSRLLSDRFSAERPKGSFSTLEIQRTEQGDSAMYLCASSSRDRLSTEAFFGQGTRLTVV.

The chain is built from TRBV10-2 and TRBJ2-2; a weak D match, TRBD1 (6 bases). CDR3 size: 13 residues. Between the trimmed V and J ends, which lost 9 bases and 1 base, there was a span of 9 bases. Per germline, CDR1 WSHSY and CDR2 SAAADI. CDR3 sequence reads: CASMGQNTGELFF. The CDR3 DNA follows: TGCGCCAGTATGGGACAGAACACCGGGGAGCTGTTTTTT.

The V gene is TRBV5-1, the J gene TRBJ2-2; D is perhaps TRBD2 (6 bases). Trimming left V 1 base short and J 0 bases short, with 13 bases between. Germline CDR1 SGHRS, CDR2 YFSETQ. There are 17 residues in the CDR3. The CDR3 region has the DNA TGCGCCAGCAGCTTGTCAGTTAGCGGTGCGAACACCGGGGAGCTGTTTTTT. Amino acids: CASSLSVSGANTGELFF.

DNA of the CDR3: TGTGCCAGCAGCTCTGGGAGGCAGCTTAATGAAAAACTGTTTTTT. Translating it yields CASSSGRQLNEKLFF. The rearrangement uses TRBV28 and TRBJ1-4, with unresolved D. V gave up 6 bases and J gave up 4 bases, with 15 bases separating them. Germline-derived CDR1 and CDR2 are MDHEN and SYDVKM. CDR3 size: 15 residues. Filled out from reference TRBV28 and TRBJ1-4, the complete variable domain reads DVKVTQSSRYLVKRTGEKVFLECVQDMDHENMFWYRQDPGLGLRLIYFSYDVKMKEKGDIPEGYSVSREKKERFSLILESASTNQTSMYLCASSSGRQLNEKLFFGSGTQLSVL.

The rearrangement links TRBV6-1 to TRBJ2-3; D is uncertain. The CDR3 covers 15 residues. Trimming shortened V by 8 bases and J by 2 bases, and 17 bases separated the two germline ends. Germline CDR1 reads MNHNS; CDR2 reads SASEGT. CDR3 sequence: CASRGLVVLTDTQYF. The CDR3 region has the DNA TGTGCCAGCCGTGGCCTAGTAGTACTCACAGATACGCAGTATTTT.

This rearrangement joins TRBV29-1 to TRBJ1-4; 9 nucleotides agree with TRBD1. With 7 bases clipped from V and 8 bases from J, the junction kept 5 bases outside the gene matches. CDR3 length: 12 residues. The germline gives CDR1 SQVTM, CDR2 ANQGSEA. The CDR3 DNA reads TGCAGCGCGCCAGGGACAGGGGAAAAACTGTTTTTT. The encoded protein is CSAPGTGEKLFF.

V is TRBV28 and J is TRBJ2-7; 9 bases agree with TRBD1. The CDR3 has 16 amino acids. CDR1 and CDR2 (germline): MDHEN, SYDVKM. J was trimmed by 0 bases and V by 6 bases; bases with no gene match: 9. CDR3 DNA: TGTGCCAGCAGGGGATCCGGACAGGGGCGCTCCTACGAGCAGTACTTC. Translation gives CASRGSGQGRSYEQYF.

The chain combines TRBV4-3 with TRBJ1-1; weak D call: TRBD1 (5 bases). The CDR3 covers 16 residues. The V and J ends lost 0 bases and 0 bases respectively, with 11 bases between them. In germline, CDR1 is LGHNA, CDR2 YSLEER. CDR3 protein: CASSQDRDLMNTEAFF. As DNA, the CDR3 is TGCGCCAGCAGCCAAGACCGGGACTTAATGAACACTGAAGCTTTCTTT.

The chain links TRBV7-9 to TRBJ2-5; D possibly corresponds to TRBD1 (6 bases). Germline lookup yields CDR1 SEHNR and CDR2 FQNEAQ (reference sequence). This CDR3 is 15 amino acids long. V lost 2 bases and J 5 bases, leaving 15 bases between the germline ends. The CDR3 reads CASSLYGQPAETQYF. CDR3 sequence (DNA): TGTGCCAGCAGCTTATACGGACAGCCGGCGGAGACCCAGTACTTC.

The V call is TRBV7-9, the J call TRBJ1-1; TRBD1 aligns across 7 bases. With V trimmed by 1 base and J by 8 bases, 1 base remained unmatched. CDR3 length equals 12 residues. In germline, CDR1 is SEHNR, CDR2 FQNEAQ (reference sequence). CDR3 DNA sequence: TGTGCCAGCAGCTTAGGACAGGGAGAAGCTTTCTTT. Translated, it gives CASSLGQGEAFF.

This clone came up once. The V call is TRBV10-2, the J call TRBJ2-7; the match to TRBD2 covers 8 bases. This CDR3 has 13 residues. The V segment lost 8 bases and the J segment 2 bases; nucleotides outside the gene matches: 5. Germline assignment: CDR1 WSHSY and CDR2 SAAADI. The CDR3 reads CASESGRTYEQYF. As DNA, the CDR3 is TGCGCCAGCGAAAGCGGGAGAACCTACGAGCAGTACTTC.

The chain combines TRBV4-1 with TRBJ2-1; TRBD1 matches 7 bases. With V trimmed by 4 bases and J by 9 bases, 12 bases remained unmatched. CDR1 is MGHRA, CDR2 YSYEKL, per germline. The CDR3 has 15 amino acids. CDR3 loop: CASSRQGTVNSEQFF. CDR3 bases: TGCGCCAGCAGCCGACAAGGGACAGTTAACAGTGAGCAGTTCTTC.

The CDR3 loop reads CASSRTGDGNTIYF. For the CDR3, the DNA is TGTGCCAGCAGCCGGACAGGGGACGGAAACACCATATATTTT. The chain links TRBV14 to TRBJ1-3, with 9 bases identical to TRBD1. Germline V CDR1 and CDR2: SGHDN, FVKESK. Trimming cost V 4 bases and J 4 bases; bases outside gene matches: 2. This CDR3 spans 14 amino acids.

This chain connects TRBV6-5 to TRBJ2-3; a possible D gene is TRBD2 (6 bases). The CDR3 loop spans 15 amino acids. The V gene lost 2 bases and the J gene lost 4 bases, with 13 bases spanning the gap. Per germline, CDR1 MNHEY and CDR2 SVGAGI. The CDR3 reads CASSYGGAGADTQYF. CDR3 bases: TGTGCCAGCAGTTACGGCGGGGCGGGCGCAGATACGCAGTATTTT.

This clone appeared a single time. V and J are TRBV4-2 and TRBJ2-7; D unclear. The CDR3 totals 14 residues. V was clipped by 0 bases and J by 6 bases, with 12 bases between them. Germline V lookup: CDR1 LGHNA, CDR2 YNFKEQ. CDR3 sequence reads: CASSQDPVQVEQYF. The CDR3 coding sequence is TGTGCCAGCAGCCAAGATCCGGTCCAGGTCGAGCAGTACTTC.

V and J are TRBV9 and TRBJ2-7, with 8 bases fitting TRBD2. Trimming cost V 3 bases and J 5 bases; bases outside gene matches: 10. CDR1 is SGDLS and CDR2 is YYNGEE in the germline V gene. This CDR3 has 15 amino acids. The CDR3 here is CASSASGTSHDEQYF. The CDR3, as DNA: TGTGCCAGCAGCGCCTCCGGGACTAGTCACGACGAGCAGTACTTC.

The chain employs TRBV12-3 or TRBV12-4 and TRBJ2-1; a weak D match, TRBD2 (6 bases). CDR3 length equals 11 residues. Trimming took off 0 bases at V and 12 bases at J, with 6 bases between the two ends. The CDR3 bases are TGTGCCAGCAGTTTAGCGGGGGGGCAGTTCTTC. Its protein product is CASSLAGGQFF.

This sequence joins TRBV11-2 and TRBJ2-7, with D possibly TRBD2 on 6 matching bases. The ends were cut back, 3 bases at V and 3 bases at J, with 6 bases in the middle. The germline CDR1 and CDR2 sequences are SGHAT and FQNNGV. The CDR3 consists of 12 residues. The CDR3 loop reads CASSFSGYEQYF. The CDR3 nucleotides are TGTGCCAGCAGCTTTAGCGGCTACGAGCAGTACTTC.

This rearrangement joins TRBV10-3 to TRBJ1-2, with 8 bases aligning to TRBD1. Germline V CDR1 and CDR2: ENHRY, SYGVKD. Germline trimming cut 4 bases from V and 3 bases from J; bases unmatched to any gene: 4. This CDR3 has 14 amino acids. For the CDR3, the DNA is TGTGCCATCAGTGTGACAGGGGACGACTATGGCTACACCTTC. It encodes CAISVTGDDYGYTF.

A note on this clone: The junction does not match germline at one end; this may be a read error. J is TRBJ2-7 and V is TRBV9, with 9 bases fitting TRBD2. The CDR3 covers 10 residues. Germline V gene sequence: CDR1 SGDLS, CDR2 YYNGEE. The CDR3 region is CASSETSGRF. CDR3 coding DNA: TGTGCCAGCAGCGAGACTAGCGGACGTTTC.

The V call is TRBV19, the J call TRBJ2-4; TRBD2 might be the D (5 bases). The CDR3 runs 15 residues. Trimming shortened V by 3 bases and J by 3 bases, and 12 bases separated the two germline ends. The germline V gene has CDR1 LNHDA and CDR2 SQIVND (reference sequence). CDR3 amino acids: CASSIEGFDKNIQYF. In DNA form, the CDR3 reads TGTGCCAGTAGTATCGAGGGATTCGACAAAAACATTCAGTACTTC.